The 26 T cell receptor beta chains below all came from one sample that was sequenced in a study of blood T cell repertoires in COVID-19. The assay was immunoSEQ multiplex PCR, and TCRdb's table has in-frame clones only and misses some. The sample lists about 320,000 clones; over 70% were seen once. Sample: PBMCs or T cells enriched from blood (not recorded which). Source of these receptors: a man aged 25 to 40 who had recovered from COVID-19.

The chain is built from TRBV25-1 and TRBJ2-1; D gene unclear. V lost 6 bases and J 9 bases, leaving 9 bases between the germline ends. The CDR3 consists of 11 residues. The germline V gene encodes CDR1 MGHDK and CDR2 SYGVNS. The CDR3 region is CASSLLVEQFF. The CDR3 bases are TGTGCCAGCAGCCTCCTTGTTGAGCAGTTCTTC.

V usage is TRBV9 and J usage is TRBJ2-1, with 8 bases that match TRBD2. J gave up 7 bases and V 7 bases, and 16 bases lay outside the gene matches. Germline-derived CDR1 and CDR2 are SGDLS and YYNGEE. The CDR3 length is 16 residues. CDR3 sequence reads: CASGRKAGGSTNEQFF. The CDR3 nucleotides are TGTGCCAGCGGGCGGAAGGCGGGGGGCTCCACGAATGAGCAGTTCTTC.

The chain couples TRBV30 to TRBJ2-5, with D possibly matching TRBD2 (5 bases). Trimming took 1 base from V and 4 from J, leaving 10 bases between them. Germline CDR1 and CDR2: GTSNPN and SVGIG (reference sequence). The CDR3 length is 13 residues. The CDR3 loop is CAWSGKGGETQYF. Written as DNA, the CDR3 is TGTGCCTGGAGTGGTAAAGGAGGAGAGACCCAGTACTTC.

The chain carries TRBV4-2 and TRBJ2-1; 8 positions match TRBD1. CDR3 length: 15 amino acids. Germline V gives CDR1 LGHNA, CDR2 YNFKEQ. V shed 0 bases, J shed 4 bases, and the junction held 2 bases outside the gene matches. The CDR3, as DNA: TGTGCCAGCAGCCAAGACAGGGGGCAGTACAATGAGCAGTTCTTC. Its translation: CASSQDRGQYNEQFF.

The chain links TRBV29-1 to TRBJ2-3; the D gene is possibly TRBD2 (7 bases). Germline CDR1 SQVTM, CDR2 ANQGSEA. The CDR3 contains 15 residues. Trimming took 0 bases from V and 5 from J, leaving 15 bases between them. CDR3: CSVEDWAGAVDTQYF. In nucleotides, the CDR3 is TGCAGCGTTGAAGATTGGGCGGGGGCGGTAGATACGCAGTATTTT.

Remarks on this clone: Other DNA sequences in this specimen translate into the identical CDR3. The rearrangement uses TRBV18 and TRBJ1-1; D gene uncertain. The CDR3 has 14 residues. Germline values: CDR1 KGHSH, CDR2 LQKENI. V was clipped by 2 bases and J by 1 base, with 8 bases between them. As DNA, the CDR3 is TGTGCCAGCTCACCAGGTACAGAGAACACTGAAGCTTTCTTT. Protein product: CASSPGTENTEAFF.

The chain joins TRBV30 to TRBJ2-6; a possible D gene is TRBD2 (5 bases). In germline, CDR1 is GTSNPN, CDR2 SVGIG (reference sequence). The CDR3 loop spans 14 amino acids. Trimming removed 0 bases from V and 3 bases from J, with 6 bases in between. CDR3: CAWSVGSGANVLTF. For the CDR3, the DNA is TGTGCCTGGAGTGTTGGGAGTGGGGCCAACGTCCTGACTTTC.

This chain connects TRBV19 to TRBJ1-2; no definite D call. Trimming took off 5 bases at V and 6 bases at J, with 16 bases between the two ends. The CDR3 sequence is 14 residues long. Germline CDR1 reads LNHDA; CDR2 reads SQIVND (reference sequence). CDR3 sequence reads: CASSPRGLQNGYTF. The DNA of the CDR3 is TGTGCCAGTAGTCCACGGGGATTACAGAATGGCTACACCTTC.

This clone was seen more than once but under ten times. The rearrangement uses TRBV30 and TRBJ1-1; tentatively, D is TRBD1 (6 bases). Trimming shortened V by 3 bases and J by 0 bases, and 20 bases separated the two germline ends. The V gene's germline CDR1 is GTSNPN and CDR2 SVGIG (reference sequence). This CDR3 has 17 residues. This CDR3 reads CAWSIPQGPVMNTEAFF. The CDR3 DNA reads TGTGCCTGGAGCATACCGCAGGGGCCCGTCATGAACACTGAAGCTTTCTTT. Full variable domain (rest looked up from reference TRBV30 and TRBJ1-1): SQTIHQWPATLVQPVGSPLSLECTVEGTSNPNLYWYRQAAGRGLQLLFYSVGIGQISSEVPQNLSASRPQDRQFILSSKKLLLSDSGFYLCAWSIPQGPVMNTEAFFGQGTRLTVV.

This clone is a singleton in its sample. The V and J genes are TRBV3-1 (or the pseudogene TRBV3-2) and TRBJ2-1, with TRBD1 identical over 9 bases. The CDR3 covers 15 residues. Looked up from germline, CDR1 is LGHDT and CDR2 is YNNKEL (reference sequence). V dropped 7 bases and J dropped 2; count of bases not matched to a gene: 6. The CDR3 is CASTTGTGPYNEQFF. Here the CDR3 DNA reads TGTGCCAGCACCACCGGGACAGGGCCCTACAATGAGCAGTTCTTC.

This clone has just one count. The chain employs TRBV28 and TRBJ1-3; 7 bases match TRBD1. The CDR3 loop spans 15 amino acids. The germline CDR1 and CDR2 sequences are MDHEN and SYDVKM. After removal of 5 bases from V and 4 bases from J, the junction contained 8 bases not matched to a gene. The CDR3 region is CASSPVTGKGNTIYF. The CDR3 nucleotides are TGTGCCAGCAGTCCGGTGACAGGGAAGGGAAACACCATATATTTT.

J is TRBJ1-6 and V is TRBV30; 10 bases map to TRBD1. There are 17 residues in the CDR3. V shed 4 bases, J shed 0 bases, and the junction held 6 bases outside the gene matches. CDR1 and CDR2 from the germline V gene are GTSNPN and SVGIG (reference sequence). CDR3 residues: CAWKGDRGSSYNSPLHF. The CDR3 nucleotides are TGTGCCTGGAAGGGGGACAGGGGCAGCTCCTATAATTCACCCCTCCACTTT.

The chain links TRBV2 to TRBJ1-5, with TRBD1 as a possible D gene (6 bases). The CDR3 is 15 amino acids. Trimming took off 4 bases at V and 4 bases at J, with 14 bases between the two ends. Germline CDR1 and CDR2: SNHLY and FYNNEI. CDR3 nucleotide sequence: TGTGCCAGCAGTGTGGCAGGGGAGCTAAATCAGCCCCAGCATTTT. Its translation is CASSVAGELNQPQHF.

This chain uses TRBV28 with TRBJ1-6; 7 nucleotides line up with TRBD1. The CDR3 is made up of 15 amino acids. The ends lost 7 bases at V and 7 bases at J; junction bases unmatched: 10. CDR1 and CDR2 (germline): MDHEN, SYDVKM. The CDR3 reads CASTGEGARNSPLHF. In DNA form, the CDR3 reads TGTGCCAGCACTGGTGAGGGGGCTCGGAATTCACCCCTCCACTTT.

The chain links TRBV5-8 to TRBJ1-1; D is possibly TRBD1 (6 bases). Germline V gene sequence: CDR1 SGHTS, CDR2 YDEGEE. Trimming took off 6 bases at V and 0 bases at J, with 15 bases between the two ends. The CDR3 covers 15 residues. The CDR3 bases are TGTGCCAGCACCAGGGGTAATCTAATGAACACTGAAGCTTTCTTT. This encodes CASTRGNLMNTEAFF. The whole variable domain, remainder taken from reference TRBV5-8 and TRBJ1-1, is EAGVTQSPTHLIKTRGQQATLRCSPISGHTSVYWYQQALGLGLQFLLWYDEGEERNRGNFPPRFSGRQFPNYSSELNVNALELEDSALYLCASTRGNLMNTEAFFGQGTRLTVV.

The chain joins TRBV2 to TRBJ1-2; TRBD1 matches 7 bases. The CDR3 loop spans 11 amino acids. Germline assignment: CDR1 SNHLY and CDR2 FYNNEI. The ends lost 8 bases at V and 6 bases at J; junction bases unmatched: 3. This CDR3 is CASRQGDGYTF. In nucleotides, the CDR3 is TGTGCCAGCCGACAGGGTGATGGCTACACCTTC.

The CDR3 nucleotides are TGCGCCAGCAGCAAACGGGACAGGGAATTAACCGGGGAGCTGTTTTTT. This sequence encodes CASSKRDRELTGELFF. V is TRBV5-1 and J is TRBJ2-2; 9 bases are a match to TRBD1. Trimming removed 4 bases from V and 5 bases from J; junction bases left unmatched: 9. Per the germline V gene, CDR1 is SGHRS and CDR2 is YFSETQ. The CDR3 length is 16 residues.

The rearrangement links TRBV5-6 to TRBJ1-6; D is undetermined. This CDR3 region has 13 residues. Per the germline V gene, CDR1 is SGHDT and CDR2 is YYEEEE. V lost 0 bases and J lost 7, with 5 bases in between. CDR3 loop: CASSLAGNSPLHF. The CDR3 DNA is TGTGCCAGCAGCTTGGCCGGGAATTCACCCCTCCACTTT.

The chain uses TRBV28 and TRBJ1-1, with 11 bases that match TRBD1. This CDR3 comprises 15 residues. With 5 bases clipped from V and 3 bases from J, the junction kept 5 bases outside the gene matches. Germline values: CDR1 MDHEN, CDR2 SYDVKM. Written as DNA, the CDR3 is TGTGCCAGCAGTGGGACAGGGGGTTATCACACTGAAGCTTTCTTT. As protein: CASSGTGGYHTEAFF.

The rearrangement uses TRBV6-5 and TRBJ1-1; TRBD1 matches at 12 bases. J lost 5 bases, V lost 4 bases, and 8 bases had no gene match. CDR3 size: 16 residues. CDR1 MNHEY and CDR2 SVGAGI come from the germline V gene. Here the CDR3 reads CASSWGDRGQVTEAFF. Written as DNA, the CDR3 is TGTGCCAGCAGTTGGGGGGACAGGGGGCAAGTTACTGAAGCTTTCTTT.

CDR3 nucleotides: TGTGCCAGCAGTCCGGACTTCTATGGCTACGAGCAGTACTTC. Its translation: CASSPDFYGYEQYF. The chain recombines TRBV27 with TRBJ2-7; tentatively, D is TRBD2 (5 bases). Germline CDR1 MNHEY, CDR2 SMNVEV (reference sequence). This CDR3 is 14 amino acids long. Trimming removed 5 bases at V and 3 bases at J, with 14 bases between.

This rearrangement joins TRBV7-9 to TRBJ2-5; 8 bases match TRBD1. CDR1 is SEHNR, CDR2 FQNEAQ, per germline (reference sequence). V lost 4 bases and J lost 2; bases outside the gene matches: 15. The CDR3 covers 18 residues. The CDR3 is CASSYAGKRTGSQETQYF. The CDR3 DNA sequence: TGTGCCAGCAGCTACGCCGGCAAGAGGACAGGGTCACAAGAGACCCAGTACTTC.

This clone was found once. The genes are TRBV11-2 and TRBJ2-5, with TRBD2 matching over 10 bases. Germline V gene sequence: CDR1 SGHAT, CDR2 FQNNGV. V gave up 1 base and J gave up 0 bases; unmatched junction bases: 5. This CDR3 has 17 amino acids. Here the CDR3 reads CASSLGASGGYQETQYF. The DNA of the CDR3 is TGTGCCAGCAGCTTAGGGGCTAGCGGGGGTTACCAAGAGACCCAGTACTTC.

CDR3 loop: CASSDRGLNIQYF. For the CDR3, the DNA is TGTGCCAGCAGTGACAGGGGTCTAAACATTCAGTACTTC. The rearrangement links TRBV2 to TRBJ2-4, with D possibly matching TRBD1 (6 bases). Germline V CDR1 and CDR2: SNHLY, FYNNEI. With 3 bases removed from V and 6 bases from J, the gap between germline ends came to 9 bases. The CDR3 runs to 13 residues.

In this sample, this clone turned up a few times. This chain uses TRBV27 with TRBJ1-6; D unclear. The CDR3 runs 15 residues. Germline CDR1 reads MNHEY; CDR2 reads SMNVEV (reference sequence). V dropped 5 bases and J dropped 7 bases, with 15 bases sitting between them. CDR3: CASSTDILPNSPLHF. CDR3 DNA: TGTGCCAGCAGTACCGACATACTCCCAAATTCACCCCTCCACTTT.

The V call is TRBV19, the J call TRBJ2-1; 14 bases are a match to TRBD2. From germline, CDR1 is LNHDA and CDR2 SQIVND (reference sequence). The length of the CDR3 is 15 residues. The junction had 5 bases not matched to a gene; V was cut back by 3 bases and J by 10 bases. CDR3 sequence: CASSIRLAGGEEQFF. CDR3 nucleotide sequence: TGTGCCAGTAGTATTCGACTAGCGGGGGGGGAAGAGCAGTTCTTC. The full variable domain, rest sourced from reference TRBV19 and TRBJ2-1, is DGGITQSPKYLFRKEGQNVTLSCEQNLNHDAMYWYRQDPGQGLRLIYYSQIVNDFQKGDIAEGYSVSREKKESFPLTVTSAQKNPTAFYLCASSIRLAGGEEQFFGPGTRLTVL.